This T cell receptor (beta chain) was sequenced during a study of technical replicates of blood from four donors. Method: immunoSEQ multiplex PCR; TCRdb's copy keeps in-frame clones and lacks some. The profile covers roughly 70,000 clones, with roughly nine tenths appearing a single time and around 4.6% taken by the ten largest. This CDR3 region has 18 residues. J was trimmed by 2 bases and V by 5 bases; bases with no gene match: 10. The germline V gene encodes CDR1 SGHTA and CDR2 FQGNSA. This receptor was identified in a human donor in good health. Some clones in this sample may be carry-over from other donors' samples. V usage is TRBV7-2 and J usage is TRBJ2-6, with TRBD1 identical over 9 bases. The specimen sequenced was PBMCs. CDR3 region: CASSLLGQGRAGANVLTF. The DNA for the CDR3 is TGTGCCAGCAGCCTCCTCGGACAGGGGCGGGCTGGGGCCAACGTCCTGACTTTC.